This T cell receptor beta chain originates from a study of T-cell reconstitution after alpha-beta-depleted transplantation in children. This clonotype appeared many times. This sample's TCRbeta library carried unique molecular identifier barcodes. TCRdb re-derived calls from the PCR reads in MiXCR, one entry per CDR3 protein. The sample includes around 680,000 distinct CDR3 sequences, 15% to 20% of them seen just once. Germline V lookup: CDR1 SQVTM, CDR2 ANQGSEA. J lost 5 bases, V lost 3 bases, and 3 bases had no gene match. The CDR3 spans 12 residues. Sequencing was performed on PBMCs from the stem cell graft donor, taken from the stem cell graft. The rearrangement links TRBV29-1 to TRBJ2-5; 7 positions match TRBD2. The origin of this receptor is a human donor who donated a stem cell graft to a child with acute myeloid leukemia. CDR3 in DNA: TGCAGCGTTGACGTCGGGGGGGAGACCCAGTACTTC. As protein: CSVDVGGETQYF. The full variable domain, its missing parts supplied by reference TRBV29-1 and TRBJ2-5, is SAVISQKPSRDICQRGTSLTIQCQVDSQVTMMFWYRQQPGQSLTLIATANQGSEATYESGFVIDKFPISRPNLTFSTLTVSNMSPEDSSIYLCSVDVGGETQYFGPGTRLLVL.